In its sample, the clone carrying this TCR beta chain was seen a few times. The CDR3 totals 15 residues. Germline trimming cut 2 bases from V and 3 bases from J; bases unmatched to any gene: 5. Germline V gives CDR1 MNHEY, CDR2 SVGAGI. TCRdb called the 5' RACE reads again in MiXCR, with one record for every CDR3 protein. Of about 38,000 distinct CDR3 sequences listed, 8.2% are singletons. The data stem from a study of chronic HIV infection and antiretroviral therapy. Material for sequencing was peripheral blood. The V call is TRBV6-5, the J call TRBJ1-2; 8 nucleotides agree with TRBD1. This TCR was sampled from an adult who had HIV and had not received antiretroviral therapy, or was an uninfected healthy control (not recorded which). The CDR3 is CASSYDGQGYYGYTF. DNA of the CDR3: TGTGCCAGCAGTTACGATGGACAGGGATACTATGGCTACACCTTC.